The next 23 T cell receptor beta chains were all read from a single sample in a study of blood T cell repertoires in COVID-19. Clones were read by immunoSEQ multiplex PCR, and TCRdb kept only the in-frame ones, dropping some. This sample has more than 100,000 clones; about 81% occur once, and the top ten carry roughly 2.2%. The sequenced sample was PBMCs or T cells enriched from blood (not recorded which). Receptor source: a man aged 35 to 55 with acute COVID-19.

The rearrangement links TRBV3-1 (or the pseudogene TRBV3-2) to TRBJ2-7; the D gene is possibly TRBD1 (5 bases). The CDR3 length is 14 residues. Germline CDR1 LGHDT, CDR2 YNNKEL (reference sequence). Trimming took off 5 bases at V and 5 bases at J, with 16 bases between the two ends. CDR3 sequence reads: CASSEDTKGDEQYF. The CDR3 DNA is TGTGCCAGCAGCGAGGACACAAAAGGCGACGAGCAGTACTTC.

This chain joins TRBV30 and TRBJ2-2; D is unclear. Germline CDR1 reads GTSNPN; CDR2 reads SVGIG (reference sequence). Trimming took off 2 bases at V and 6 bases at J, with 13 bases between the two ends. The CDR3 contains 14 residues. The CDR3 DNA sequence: TGTGCCTGGAGTCCCCTTTCTACCCCCGGGGAGCTGTTTTTT. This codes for CAWSPLSTPGELFF.

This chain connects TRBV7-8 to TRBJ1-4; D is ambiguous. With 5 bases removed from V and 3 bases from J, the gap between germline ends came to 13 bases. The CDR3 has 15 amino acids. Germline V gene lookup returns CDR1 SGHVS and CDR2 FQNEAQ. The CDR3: CASSVYRVPNEKLFF. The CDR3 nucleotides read TGTGCCAGCAGCGTATACCGGGTCCCTAATGAAAAACTGTTTTTT.

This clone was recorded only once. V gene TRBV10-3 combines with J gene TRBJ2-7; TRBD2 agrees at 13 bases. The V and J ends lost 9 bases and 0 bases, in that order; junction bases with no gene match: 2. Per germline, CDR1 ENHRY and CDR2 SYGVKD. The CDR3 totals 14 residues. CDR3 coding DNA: TGTGCCATTAGGACTAGCGGGAGCTCCTACGAGCAGTACTTC. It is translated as CAIRTSGSSYEQYF.

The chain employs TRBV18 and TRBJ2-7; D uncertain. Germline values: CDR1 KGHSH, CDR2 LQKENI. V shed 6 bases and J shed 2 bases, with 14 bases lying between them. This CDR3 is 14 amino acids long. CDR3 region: CASSPDGVTYEQYF. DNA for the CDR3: TGTGCCAGCTCGCCAGACGGAGTTACCTACGAGCAGTACTTC.

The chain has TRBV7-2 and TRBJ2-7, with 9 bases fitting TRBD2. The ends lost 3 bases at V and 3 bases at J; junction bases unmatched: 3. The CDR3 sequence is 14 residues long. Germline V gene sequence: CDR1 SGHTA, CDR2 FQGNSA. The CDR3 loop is CASSFASGDYEQYF. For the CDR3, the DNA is TGTGCCAGCAGCTTTGCTAGCGGGGACTACGAGCAGTACTTC. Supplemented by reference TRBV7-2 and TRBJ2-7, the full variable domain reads GAGVSQSPSNKVTEKGKDVELRCDPISGHTALYWYRQSLGQGLEFLIYFQGNSAPDKSGLPSDRFSAERTGGSVSTLTIQRTQQEDSAVYLCASSFASGDYEQYFGPGTRLTVT.

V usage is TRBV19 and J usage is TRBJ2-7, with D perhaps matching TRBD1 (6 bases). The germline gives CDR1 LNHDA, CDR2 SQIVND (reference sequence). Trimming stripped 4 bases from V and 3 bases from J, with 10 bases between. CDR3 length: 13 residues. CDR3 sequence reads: CASSNKQGYEQYF. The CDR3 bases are TGTGCCAGTAGTAATAAACAGGGCTACGAGCAGTACTTC.

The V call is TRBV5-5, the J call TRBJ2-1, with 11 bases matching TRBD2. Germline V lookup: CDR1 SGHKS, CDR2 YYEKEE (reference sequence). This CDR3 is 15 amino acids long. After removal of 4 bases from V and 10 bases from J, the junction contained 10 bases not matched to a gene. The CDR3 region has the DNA TGTGCCAGCAGCCTGACTAGCGGGACTGGGGACGAGCAGTTCTTC. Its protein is CASSLTSGTGDEQFF. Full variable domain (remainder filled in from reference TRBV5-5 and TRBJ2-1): DAGVTQSPTHLIKTRGQQVTLRCSPISGHKSVSWYQQVLGQGPQFIFQYYEKEERGRGNFPDRFSARQFPNYSSELNVNALLLGDSALYLCASSLTSGTGDEQFFGPGTRLTVL.

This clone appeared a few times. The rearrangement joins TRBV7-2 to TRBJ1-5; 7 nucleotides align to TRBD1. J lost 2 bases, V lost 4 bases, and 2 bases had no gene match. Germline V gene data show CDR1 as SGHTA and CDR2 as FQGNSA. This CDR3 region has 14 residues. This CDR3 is CASSWDSGNQPQHF. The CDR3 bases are TGTGCCAGCAGCTGGGACAGCGGCAATCAGCCCCAGCATTTT.

For the CDR3, the DNA is TGTGCCAGCAGACAAGACAGGGTCACCTACAATGAGCAGTTCTTC. Encoded protein: CASRQDRVTYNEQFF. The chain has TRBV28 and TRBJ2-1, with 7 nucleotides matching TRBD1. The J segment lost 2 bases and the V segment lost 6 bases, leaving 7 bases of the junction unmatched. Per germline, CDR1 MDHEN and CDR2 SYDVKM. The CDR3 totals 15 residues.

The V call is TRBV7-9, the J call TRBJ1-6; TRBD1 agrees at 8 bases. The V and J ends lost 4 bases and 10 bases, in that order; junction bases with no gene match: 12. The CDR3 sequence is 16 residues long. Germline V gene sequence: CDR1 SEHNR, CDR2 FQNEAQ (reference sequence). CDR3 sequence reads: CASSSSGQGSGSPLHF. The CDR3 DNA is TGTGCCAGCAGCTCGTCCGGACAGGGAAGCGGGTCACCCCTCCACTTT.

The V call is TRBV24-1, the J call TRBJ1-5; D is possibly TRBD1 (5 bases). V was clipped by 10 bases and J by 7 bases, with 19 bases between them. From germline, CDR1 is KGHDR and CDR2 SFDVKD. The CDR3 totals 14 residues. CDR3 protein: CATSNGGKEQPQHF. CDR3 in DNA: TGTGCCACATCCAACGGGGGTAAGGAGCAGCCCCAGCATTTT.

CDR3 nucleotides: TGTGCCAGCAGCCAAGTTGGCGGGGAAGTCTATGGCTACACCTTC. The encoded protein is CASSQVGGEVYGYTF. V usage is TRBV3-1 (or the pseudogene TRBV3-2) and J usage is TRBJ1-2; D is undetermined. The ends were cut back, 1 base at V and 4 bases at J, with 13 bases in the middle. The CDR3 contains 15 residues. The V gene's germline CDR1 is LGHDT and CDR2 YNNKEL (reference sequence).

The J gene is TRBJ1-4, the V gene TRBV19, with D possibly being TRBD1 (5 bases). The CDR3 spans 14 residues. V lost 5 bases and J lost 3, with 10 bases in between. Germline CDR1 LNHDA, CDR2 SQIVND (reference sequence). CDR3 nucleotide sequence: TGTGCCAGTAGTTCCCGGGACTCTAATGAAAAACTGTTTTTT. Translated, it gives CASSSRDSNEKLFF. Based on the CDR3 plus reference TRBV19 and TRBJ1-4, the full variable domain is DGGITQSPKYLFRKEGQNVTLSCEQNLNHDAMYWYRQDPGQGLRLIYYSQIVNDFQKGDIAEGYSVSREKKESFPLTVTSAQKNPTAFYLCASSSRDSNEKLFFGSGTQLSVL.

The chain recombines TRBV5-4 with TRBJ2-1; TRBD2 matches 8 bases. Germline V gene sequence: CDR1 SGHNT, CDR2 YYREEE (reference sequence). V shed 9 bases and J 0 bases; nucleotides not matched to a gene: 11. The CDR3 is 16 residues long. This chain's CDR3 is CATRLSGGRSYNEQFF. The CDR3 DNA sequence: TGTGCCACCAGGTTAAGCGGGGGCCGCTCCTACAATGAGCAGTTCTTC.

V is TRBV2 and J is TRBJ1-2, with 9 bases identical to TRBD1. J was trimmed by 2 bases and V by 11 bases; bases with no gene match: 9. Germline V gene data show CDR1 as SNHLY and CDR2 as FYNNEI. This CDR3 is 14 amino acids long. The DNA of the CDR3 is TGTGCCGGAAGGGGGACAGGGATGAACTATGGCTACACCTTC. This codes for CAGRGTGMNYGYTF.

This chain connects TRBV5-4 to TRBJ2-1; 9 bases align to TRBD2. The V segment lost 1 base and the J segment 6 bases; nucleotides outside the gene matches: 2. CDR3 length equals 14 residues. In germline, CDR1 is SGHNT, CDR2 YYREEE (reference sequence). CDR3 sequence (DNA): TGTGCCAGCAGCTTGCCAGCGGGAGGCAATGAGCAGTTCTTC. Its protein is CASSLPAGGNEQFF.

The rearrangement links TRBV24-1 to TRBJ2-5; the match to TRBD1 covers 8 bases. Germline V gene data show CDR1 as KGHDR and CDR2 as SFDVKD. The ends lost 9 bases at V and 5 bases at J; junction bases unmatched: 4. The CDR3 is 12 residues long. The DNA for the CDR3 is TGTGCCACCCAGGGGGCCCATGAGACCCAGTACTTC. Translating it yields CATQGAHETQYF.

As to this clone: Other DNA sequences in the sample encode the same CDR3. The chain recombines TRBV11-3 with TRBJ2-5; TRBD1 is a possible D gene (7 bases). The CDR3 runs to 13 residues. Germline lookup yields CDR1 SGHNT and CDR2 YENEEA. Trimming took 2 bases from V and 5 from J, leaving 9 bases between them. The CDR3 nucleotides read TGTGCCAGCAGCTTACAGGGGGGCGAGACCCAGTACTTC. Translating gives CASSLQGGETQYF.

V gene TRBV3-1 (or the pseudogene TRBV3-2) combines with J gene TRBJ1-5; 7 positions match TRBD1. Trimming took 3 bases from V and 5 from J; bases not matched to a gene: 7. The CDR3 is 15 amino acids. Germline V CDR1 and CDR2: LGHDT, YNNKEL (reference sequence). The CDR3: CASSQNPTGDQPQHF. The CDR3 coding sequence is TGTGCCAGCAGCCAGAACCCCACAGGGGATCAGCCCCAGCATTTT.

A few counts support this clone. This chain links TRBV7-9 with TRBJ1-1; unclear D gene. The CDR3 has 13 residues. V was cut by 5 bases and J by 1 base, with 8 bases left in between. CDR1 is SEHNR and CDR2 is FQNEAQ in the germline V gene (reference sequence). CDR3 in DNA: TGTGCCAGCAGCGCCGGAGGGAACACTGAAGCTTTCTTT. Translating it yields CASSAGGNTEAFF.

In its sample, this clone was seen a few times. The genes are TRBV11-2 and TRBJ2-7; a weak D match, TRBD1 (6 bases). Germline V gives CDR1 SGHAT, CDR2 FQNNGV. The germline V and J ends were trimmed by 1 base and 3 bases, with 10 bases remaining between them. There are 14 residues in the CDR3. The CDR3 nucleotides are TGTGCCAGCAGCTTAGGGGGGACAAACTACGAGCAGTACTTC. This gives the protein CASSLGGTNYEQYF.

CDR3 sequence (DNA): TGTGCCAGTAGGAACTTTCAAGAGACCCAGTACTTC. Protein product: CASRNFQETQYF. The V call is TRBV19, the J call TRBJ2-5; D is unclear. Germline V CDR1 and CDR2: LNHDA, SQIVND (reference sequence). This CDR3 spans 12 amino acids. V dropped 6 bases and J dropped 2 bases, with 7 bases sitting between them.